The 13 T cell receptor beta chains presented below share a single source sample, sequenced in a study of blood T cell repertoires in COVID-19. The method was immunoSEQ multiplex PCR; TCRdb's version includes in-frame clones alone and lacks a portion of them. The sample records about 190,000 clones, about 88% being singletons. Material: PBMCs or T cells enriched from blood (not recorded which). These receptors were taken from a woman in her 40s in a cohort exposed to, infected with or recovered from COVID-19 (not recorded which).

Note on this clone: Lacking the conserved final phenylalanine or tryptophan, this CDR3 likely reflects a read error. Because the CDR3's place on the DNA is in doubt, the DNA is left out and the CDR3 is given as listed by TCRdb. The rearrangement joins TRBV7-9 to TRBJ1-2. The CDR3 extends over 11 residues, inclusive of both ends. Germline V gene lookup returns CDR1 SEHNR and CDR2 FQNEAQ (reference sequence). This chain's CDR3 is CASSLDGGPDS.

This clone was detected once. The CDR3 here is CASSLQVFEEQYF. In DNA, the CDR3 is TGTGCCAGCAGTTTACAGGTATTCGAGGAGCAGTACTTC. The chain employs TRBV12-3 or TRBV12-4 and TRBJ2-7; D uncertain. The CDR3 is 13 residues long. The V end was cut by 2 bases, the J end by 7 bases, with 12 bases between.

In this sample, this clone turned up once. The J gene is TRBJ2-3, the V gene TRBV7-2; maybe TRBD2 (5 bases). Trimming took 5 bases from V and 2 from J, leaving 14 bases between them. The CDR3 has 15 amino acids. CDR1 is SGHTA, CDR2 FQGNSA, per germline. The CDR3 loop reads CASSPRRGSTDTQYF. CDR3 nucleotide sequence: TGTGCCAGCAGCCCCCGTCGCGGGTCCACAGATACGCAGTATTTT. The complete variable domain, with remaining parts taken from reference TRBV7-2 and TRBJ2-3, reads GAGVSQSPSNKVTEKGKDVELRCDPISGHTALYWYRQSLGQGLEFLIYFQGNSAPDKSGLPSDRFSAERTGGSVSTLTIQRTQQEDSAVYLCASSPRRGSTDTQYFGPGTRLTVL.

The CDR3 reads CASSQMHQGREQYF. The CDR3 nucleotides are TGTGCCAGCAGCCAAATGCACCAGGGGCGGGAGCAGTACTTC. The chain carries TRBV3-1 (or the pseudogene TRBV3-2) and TRBJ2-7; D might be TRBD1 (6 bases). Germline lookup yields CDR1 LGHDT and CDR2 YNNKEL (reference sequence). The CDR3 is 14 residues long. V shed 2 bases and J shed 7 bases, with 15 bases lying between them.

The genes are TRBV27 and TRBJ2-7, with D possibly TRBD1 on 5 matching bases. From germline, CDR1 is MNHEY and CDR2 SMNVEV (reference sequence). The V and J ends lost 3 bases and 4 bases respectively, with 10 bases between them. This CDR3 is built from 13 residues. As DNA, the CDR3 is TGTGCCAGCAGTTTCAGTAGGGGTTACGAGCAGTACTTC. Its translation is CASSFSRGYEQYF.

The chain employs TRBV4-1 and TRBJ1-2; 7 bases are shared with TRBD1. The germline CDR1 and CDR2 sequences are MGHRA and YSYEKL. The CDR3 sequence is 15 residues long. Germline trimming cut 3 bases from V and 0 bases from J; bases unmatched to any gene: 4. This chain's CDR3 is CASSQVTGTNYGYTF. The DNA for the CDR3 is TGCGCCAGCAGCCAGGTGACAGGGACTAACTATGGCTACACCTTC.

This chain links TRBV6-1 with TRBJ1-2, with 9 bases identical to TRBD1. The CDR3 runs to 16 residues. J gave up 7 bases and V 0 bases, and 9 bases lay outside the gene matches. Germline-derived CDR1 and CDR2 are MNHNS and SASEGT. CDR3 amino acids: CASSEAPGTGWAGYTF. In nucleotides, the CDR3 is TGTGCCAGCAGTGAAGCGCCAGGGACAGGGTGGGCTGGCTACACCTTC.

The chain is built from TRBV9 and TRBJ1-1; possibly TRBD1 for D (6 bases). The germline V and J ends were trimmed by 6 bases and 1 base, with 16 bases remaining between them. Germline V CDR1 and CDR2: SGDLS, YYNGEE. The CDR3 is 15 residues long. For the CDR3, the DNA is TGTGCCAGCACCTCACTGGGACACCAGAACACTGAAGCTTTCTTT. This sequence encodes CASTSLGHQNTEAFF.

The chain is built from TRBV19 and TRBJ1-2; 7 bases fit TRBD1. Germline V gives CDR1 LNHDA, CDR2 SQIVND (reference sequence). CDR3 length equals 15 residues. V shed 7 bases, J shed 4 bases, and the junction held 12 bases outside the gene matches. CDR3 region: CASNGQDLLVYGYTF. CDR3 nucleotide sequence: TGTGCCAGTAACGGACAGGATCTTTTGGTCTATGGCTACACCTTC.

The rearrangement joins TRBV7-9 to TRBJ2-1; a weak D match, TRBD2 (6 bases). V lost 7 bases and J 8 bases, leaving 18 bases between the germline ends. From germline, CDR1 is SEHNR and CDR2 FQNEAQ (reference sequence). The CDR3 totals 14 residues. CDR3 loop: CASTPGGVIHEQFF. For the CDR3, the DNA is TGTGCCAGCACCCCAGGCGGGGTCATCCATGAGCAGTTCTTC.

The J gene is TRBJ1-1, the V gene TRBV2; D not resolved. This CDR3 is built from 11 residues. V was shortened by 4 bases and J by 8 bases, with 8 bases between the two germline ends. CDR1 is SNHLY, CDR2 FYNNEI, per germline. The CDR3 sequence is CASSAGIEAFF. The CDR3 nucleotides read TGTGCCAGCAGTGCGGGGATAGAAGCTTTCTTT.

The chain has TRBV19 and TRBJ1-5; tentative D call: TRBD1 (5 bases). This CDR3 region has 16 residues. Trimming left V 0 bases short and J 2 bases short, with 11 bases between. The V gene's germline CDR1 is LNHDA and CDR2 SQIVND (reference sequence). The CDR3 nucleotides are TGTGCCAGTAGTATAGAGATCGTACAGGGCAATCAGCCCCAGCATTTT. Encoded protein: CASSIEIVQGNQPQHF.

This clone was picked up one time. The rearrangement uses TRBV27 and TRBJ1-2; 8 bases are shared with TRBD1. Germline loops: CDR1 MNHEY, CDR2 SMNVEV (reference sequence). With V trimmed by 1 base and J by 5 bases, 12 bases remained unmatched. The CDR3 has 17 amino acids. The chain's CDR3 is CASSLYPPGQESYGYTF. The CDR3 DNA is TGTGCCAGCAGTTTATACCCCCCGGGACAGGAGAGTTATGGCTACACCTTC.